This is a list of T cell receptor beta chains from one sample in a study of cytomegalovirus exposure and HLA in healthy donors. Assay used: immunoSEQ multiplex PCR; TCRdb lists only in-frame clones, some missing. The sample shows 95,000 to 110,000 clones, over 65% of them seen only once. Input material: PBMCs. Receptors originate from a woman aged 40 to 50 in good health and CMV-seropositive. CDR3s include the opening cysteine and the closing phenylalanine or tryptophan. The D gene is left open where the match is weak. Some rows mark clone size as missing; the rest say once, few, many or name a class of expanded clone.

abundance	v_gene	d_gene	j_gene	CDR3aa	CDR3nt
NA	TRBV19	NA	TRBJ1-2	CASRRQQSNYGYTF	TGTGCCAGTAGGAGACAGCAATCCAACTATGGCTACACCTTC
few	TRBV25-1	NA	TRBJ1-1	CASSDYKTKAFF	TGTGCCAGCAGTGACTACAAGACAAAAGCTTTCTTT
few	TRBV21-1	NA	TRBJ2-1	CASNFSYNEQFF	TGTGCCAGCAACTTTTCCTACAATGAGCAGTTCTTC
NA	TRBV7-2	TRBD2	TRBJ2-3	CASSTVSGGASYTQYF	TGTGCCAGCAGCACAGTTAGCGGGGGGGCCTCATATACGCAGTATTTT
NA	TRBV5-4	NA	TRBJ1-1	CASSLVGGEGGGAFF	TGTGCCAGCAGCTTGGTCGGAGGGGAAGGCGGGGGAGCTTTCTTT
few	TRBV5-6	TRBD2	TRBJ2-7	CASSPTRGLAGTYEQYF	TGTGCCAGCAGCCCAACTCGCGGGCTAGCGGGCACCTACGAGCAGTACTTC
few	TRBV4-2	TRBD1	TRBJ2-7	CASSQDLGQGASEQYF	TGTGCCAGCAGCCAAGATCTCGGACAGGGGGCCTCCGAGCAGTACTTC
once	TRBV30	TRBD1	TRBJ1-6	CAWSVIIQGVLYNSPLHF	TGTGCCTGGAGTGTCATCATACAGGGGGTTCTTTATAATTCACCCCTCCACTTT
NA	TRBV11-2	TRBD1	TRBJ1-5	CASSPRSQGAEGGNQPQHF	TGTGCCAGCAGTCCCCGCTCCCAGGGGGCGGAAGGCGGCAATCAGCCCCAGCATTTT
NA	TRBV6-5	TRBD1	TRBJ1-1	CASRPPGGRGEAFF	TGTGCCAGCAGACCGCCAGGGGGCCGGGGTGAAGCTTTCTTT
NA	TRBV7-9	NA	TRBJ1-2	CASSLERLGSYGYTF	TGTGCCAGCAGCTTAGAGAGGTTAGGGAGCTATGGCTACACCTTC
NA	TRBV29-1	NA	TRBJ2-5	CSVGRQTQETQYF	TGCAGCGTCGGCCGACAGACCCAAGAGACCCAGTACTTC
NA	TRBV5-4	TRBD1	TRBJ2-7	CASSYPGTDNEQCF	TGTGCCAGCAGCTACCCCGGGACAGACAACGAGCAGTGCTTC
NA	TRBV5-1	NA	TRBJ2-1	CASSPGQKYNEQFF	TGCGCCAGCAGCCCGGGACAAAAGTACAATGAGCAGTTCTTC
NA	TRBV2	TRBD2	TRBJ2-3	CASTRDYEIQLTGTQYF	TGTGCCAGCACAAGGGACTACGAGATTCAACTCACAGGTACGCAGTATTTT
NA	TRBV9	TRBD1	TRBJ1-3	CASSVRDRLGPPLYF	TGTGCCAGCAGCGTACGGGACAGGTTGGGTCCACCCTTATATTTT
NA	TRBV6-5	NA	TRBJ2-7	CASSYSPGSYEQYF	TGTGCCAGCAGTTACTCTCCGGGGTCGTACGAGCAGTACTTC
NA	TRBV5-4	TRBD1	TRBJ2-7	CASSDRAEIREQYF	TGTGCCAGCAGCGACAGGGCCGAAATCCGCGAGCAGTACTTC
NA	TRBV7-9	NA	TRBJ1-4	CASSLGQINEKLFF	TGTGCCAGCAGCTTAGGGCAGATTAATGAAAAACTGTTTTTT
NA	TRBV30	NA	TRBJ2-2	CAWSQGNTNTGELFF	TGTGCCTGGTCCCAGGGGAACACGAACACCGGGGAGCTGTTTTTT
NA	TRBV5-5	NA	TRBJ2-7	CASSFRGTSYEQYF	TGTGCCAGCAGCTTCAGGGGAACCTCCTACGAGCAGTACTTC
few	TRBV6-6	TRBD2	TRBJ2-1	CASSRGDSYNEQFF	TGTGCCAGCAGTCGGGGGGACTCCTACAATGAGCAGTTCTTC
NA	TRBV4-2	NA	TRBJ1-1	CASSQEFELNTEAFF	TGTGCCAGCAGCCAAGAATTCGAGCTGAACACTGAAGCTTTCTTT
NA	TRBV5-4	TRBD1	TRBJ1-5	CASSLDAGGVQPQHF	TGTGCCAGCAGCTTGGATGCAGGGGGAGTTCAGCCCCAGCATTTT
NA	TRBV2	NA	TRBJ1-5	CASREDRSIKHF	TGTGCCAGCAGAGAGGACAGATCAATAAAGCATTTT
NA	TRBV7-9	NA	TRBJ1-3	CASSPRRGPGNTIYF	TGTGCCAGCAGCCCGAGGCGGGGGCCTGGAAACACCATATATTTT
NA	TRBV6-1	NA	TRBJ2-7	CASSEAREQYF	TGTGCCAGCAGTGAAGCCCGGGAGCAGTACTTC
NA	TRBV7-9	NA	TRBJ2-2	CASSRQSNTGELFF	TGTGCCAGCAGCCGACAGTCGAACACCGGGGAGCTGTTTTTT
NA	TRBV5-4	NA	TRBJ2-7	CASSLLGGLSYEQYF	TGTGCCAGCAGCTTACTTGGGGGACTCTCCTACGAGCAGTACTTC
NA	TRBV19	NA	TRBJ1-3	CASARGLSGNTIYF	TGTGCCAGCGCGCGGGGACTCTCTGGAAACACCATATATTTT
NA	TRBV5-4	TRBD1	TRBJ1-1	CASSLAGTDEAFF	TGTGCCAGCAGTTTAGCCGGGACAGATGAAGCTTTCTTT
NA	TRBV29-1	NA	TRBJ2-7	CSVFLEQYF	TGCAGCGTTTTTCTCGAGCAGTACTTC
NA	TRBV19	NA	TRBJ2-3	CATTEFLSSTDTQYF	TGTGCCACTACAGAATTCTTATCTAGCACAGATACGCAGTATTTT
few	TRBV2	NA	TRBJ1-5	CASSDATNQPQHF	TGTGCCAGCAGTGACGCAACTAATCAGCCCCAGCATTTT
NA	TRBV5-1	TRBD1	TRBJ2-1	CASSVSGTGMTNEQFF	TGCGCCAGCAGCGTATCCGGGACAGGTATGACGAATGAGCAGTTCTTC
NA	TRBV4-3	TRBD1	TRBJ2-2	CASSQGLTSGTGSTGELFF	TGCGCCAGCAGCCAAGGCCTAACATCCGGGACAGGGAGTACCGGGGAGCTGTTTTTT
NA	TRBV19	NA	TRBJ1-1	CATHTYTEAFF	TGTGCCACTCACACGTACACTGAAGCTTTCTTT